The clone carrying this TCR beta chain has only a few counts. Antigen: not known. These data belong to a study of identical twins. Study-level results: Conclusions relied on cross-sectional statistical analysis, not following the same donors. Abundant cord blood beta clonotypes carried fewer insertions; memory repertoires showed none.

One entry per CDR3 protein, called by TCRdb with MiXCR from the 5' RACE reads. The repertoire has roughly 350,000 distinct CDR3 sequences, 10% to 15% of them found once; the top ten carry about 7%. Germline V CDR1 and CDR2: SQVTM, ANQGSEA. Trimming removed 4 bases from V and 2 bases from J, with 14 bases in between. This CDR3 is built from 14 residues. The data were also submitted as part of a second study, on yellow fever vaccine responses in identical twins. That work adds: Vaccine T cell responses of twins reportedly seemed partly convergent and partly personalized.

This receptor was obtained from a woman aged 18 to 35 in good health. V and J are TRBV29-1 and TRBJ1-2, with D unclear. The sample consisted of CD8+ T cells sorted from blood. The CDR3 loop reads CSVGRVAANYGYTF. CDR3 in DNA: TGCAGCGTTGGTCGGGTTGCCGCAAACTATGGCTACACCTTC. Variable domain in full (rest from reference TRBV29-1 and TRBJ1-2): SAVISQKPSRDICQRGTSLTIQCQVDSQVTMMFWYRQQPGQSLTLIATANQGSEATYESGFVIDKFPISRPNLTFSTLTVSNMSPEDSSIYLCSVGRVAANYGYTFGSGTRLTVV.